These T cell receptor beta chains were read from a single sample in a study of liver allograft versus peripheral blood T cells. MiXCR, applied by TCRdb to the reads, yields one record per CDR3 protein. The sample gives 2,500 to 3,000 distinct CDR3 sequences, approximately 19% of which show up once; roughly a third is in the top ten. These receptors all stem from a human patient who had a liver transplant. Some T cells may originate from the graft donor. The CDR3 runs from the conserved cysteine through the conserved F or W. A D gene is named only where the DNA matches it firmly. Rows may omit the clone size; those that give it use once, few, many or a size class.

V	size	J	D	CDR3	DNA
TRBV9	-	TRBJ1-4	-	CASSGPGAGLFF	TGTGCCAGCAGCGGACCCGGGGCGGGACTGTTTTTT
TRBV10-2	-	TRBJ1-1	TRBD1	CASSGGQGTNTEAFF	TGCGCCAGCAGTGGGGGACAGGGGACGAACACTGAAGCTTTCTTT
TRBV6-1	-	TRBJ1-5	-	CASSASGVEAQHF	TGTGCCAGCAGTGCATCCGGCGTCGAGGCCCAGCATTTT
TRBV30	many	TRBJ2-7	TRBD1	CACRDREFVHYEQYF	TGTGCCTGCCGGGACAGGGAATTTGTCCACTACGAGCAGTACTTC
TRBV30	-	TRBJ2-7	-	CAWRDRRPSSYEQYF	TGTGCCTGGAGGGACCGGAGGCCAAGCTCCTACGAGCAGTACTTC
TRBV20-1	-	TRBJ2-3	-	CSASIGWADTQYF	TGCAGTGCTAGTATTGGATGGGCGGATACGCAGTATTTT
TRBV28	many	TRBJ1-1	TRBD1	CASKRTGDHRPFEAFF	TGTGCCAGCAAAAGGACAGGGGACCACCGTCCCTTTGAAGCTTTCTTT
TRBV5-5	few	TRBJ1-6	-	CASSLSGGGSPLHF	TGTGCCAGCAGCTTGAGTGGGGGTGGTTCACCCCTCCACTTT
TRBV14	medium-sized	TRBJ2-7	-	CASSDRLGSSYEQYF	TGTGCCAGCAGCGATCGACTAGGGAGCTCCTACGAGCAGTACTTC
TRBV7-2	medium-sized	TRBJ2-5	-	CASSSDRGGWMGQETQYF	TGTGCCAGCAGCTCGGACAGAGGAGGATGGATGGGCCAAGAGACCCAGTACTTC
TRBV27	medium-sized	TRBJ1-1	TRBD1	CASIQTGGRTEAFF	TGTGCCAGCATTCAGACAGGGGGTCGGACTGAAGCTTTCTTT
TRBV19	large	TRBJ1-2	-	CATQWDGYTF	TGTGCCACTCAGTGGGATGGCTACACCTTC